The 21 T cell receptor beta chains below all came from one sample that was sequenced in a study of blood T cell repertoires in COVID-19. The data were produced by immunoSEQ multiplex PCR, yet TCRdb's version contains in-frame clones alone and is incomplete. The table includes fewer than 400,000 clones, 80% to 95% detected once. The sequencing input was PBMCs or T cells enriched from blood (not recorded which). The receptors originated from a woman in her 30s who had recovered from COVID-19.

The chain couples TRBV5-1 to TRBJ1-2; unclear D gene. This CDR3 is built from 13 residues. V shed 4 bases and J shed 2 bases, with 9 bases lying between them. Germline assignment: CDR1 SGHRS and CDR2 YFSETQ. CDR3 nucleotide sequence: TGCGCCAGCAGCCCATTCCAAAACTATGGCTACACCTTC. It yields the protein CASSPFQNYGYTF. The full variable domain, completed using reference TRBV5-1 and TRBJ1-2, is KAGVTQTPRYLIKTRGQQVTLSCSPISGHRSVSWYQQTPGQGLQFLFEYFSETQRNKGNFPGRFSGRQFSNSRSEMNVSTLELGDSALYLCASSPFQNYGYTFGSGTRLTVV.

The chain is built from TRBV25-1 and TRBJ2-3; D is ambiguous. This CDR3 contains 12 residues. Germline CDR1 is MGHDK and CDR2 is SYGVNS. Trimming removed 5 bases from V and 4 bases from J, with 7 bases in between. The CDR3 DNA follows: TGTGCCAGCAGTCTGTTGTCAGATACGCAGTATTTT. Translated, it gives CASSLLSDTQYF.

This clone was seen once. V usage is TRBV6-5 and J usage is TRBJ1-1, with TRBD1 matching 7 bases. The ends lost 6 bases at V and 10 bases at J; junction bases unmatched: 11. The germline CDR1 and CDR2 sequences are MNHEY and SVGAGI. CDR3 length: 13 residues. Here the CDR3 DNA reads TGTGCCAGCAGGGATGGGACAGCCTGGGGAGCTTTCTTT. This codes for CASRDGTAWGAFF.

This chain joins TRBV4-1 and TRBJ1-6; TRBD1 agrees at 10 bases. J was trimmed by 8 bases and V by 0 bases; bases with no gene match: 7. The CDR3 runs to 17 residues. CDR1 is MGHRA, CDR2 YSYEKL, per germline. This CDR3 reads CASSQERQGAKDSPLHF. The CDR3 DNA reads TGCGCCAGCAGCCAAGAGAGACAGGGGGCGAAAGATTCACCCCTCCACTTT.

The V gene is TRBV5-4, the J gene TRBJ2-1; 9 positions agree with TRBD2. V lost 4 bases to trimming and J lost 8 bases; unmatched junction nucleotides: 22. CDR3 length equals 19 residues. In germline, CDR1 is SGHNT, CDR2 YYREEE (reference sequence). The CDR3 loop reads CASSPGGGRARLAEDEQFF. The CDR3 nucleotides read TGTGCCAGCAGCCCCGGGGGGGGCAGAGCGAGACTAGCGGAGGATGAGCAGTTCTTC.

The chain is built from TRBV19 and TRBJ2-2; 8 bases align to TRBD2. V trimming: 6 bases; J trimming: 3 bases; junction bases outside the gene matches: 6. This CDR3 has 15 residues. The germline CDR1 and CDR2 sequences are LNHDA and SQIVND (reference sequence). Written as DNA, the CDR3 is TGTGCCAGTAGCCAAGGGACTAGTTACACCGGGGAGCTGTTTTTT. This codes for CASSQGTSYTGELFF.

The J gene is TRBJ2-7, the V gene TRBV3-1 (or the pseudogene TRBV3-2), with 9 bases matching TRBD1. J gave up 7 bases and V 0 bases, and 10 bases lay outside the gene matches. Per the germline V gene, CDR1 is LGHDT and CDR2 is YNNKEL (reference sequence). The length of the CDR3 is 16 residues. This chain's CDR3 is CASSQDWGTGRPEQYF. The CDR3 bases are TGTGCCAGCAGCCAAGATTGGGGGACAGGGCGCCCTGAGCAGTACTTC.

This chain joins TRBV5-4 and TRBJ2-3, with TRBD2 as a possible D gene (5 bases). The CDR3 length is 16 residues. Trimming stripped 4 bases from V and 0 bases from J, with 15 bases between. Germline lookup yields CDR1 SGHNT and CDR2 YYREEE (reference sequence). CDR3 DNA: TGTGCCAGCAGCCCCCCCTACGGGGAAAGCACAGATACGCAGTATTTT. Its translation is CASSPPYGESTDTQYF.

Notes on this clone: At one boundary the junction diverges from the germline segment, which might be a read error. The rearrangement links TRBV12-3 or TRBV12-4 to TRBJ1-2, with a tentative D call TRBD1 (6 bases). The CDR3 consists of 13 residues. The CDR3 DNA reads as TGTGCCAGCAGTCCATCCTTCGGGGGGACAAGCGCCTTC. The encoded protein is CASSPSFGGTSAF.

CDR3 region: CASGITGGVDTEAFF. CDR3 coding DNA: TGTGCCAGCGGCATTACAGGGGGCGTGGACACTGAAGCTTTCTTT. V is TRBV11-3 and J is TRBJ1-1; 9 nucleotides agree with TRBD1. V was clipped by 8 bases and J by 3 bases; unmatched bases: 10. The CDR3 is 15 amino acids. Germline CDR1 and CDR2: SGHNT and YENEEA.

The chain carries TRBV10-3 and TRBJ1-2; D remains ambiguous. The length of the CDR3 is 14 residues. Trimming cost V 2 bases and J 0 bases, with 7 bases left between them. Germline CDR1 ENHRY, CDR2 SYGVKD. CDR3 protein: CAISEDKANYGYTF. In DNA, the CDR3 is TGTGCCATCAGTGAGGACAAAGCTAACTATGGCTACACCTTC.

The genes are TRBV5-4 and TRBJ2-2, with TRBD1 identical over 9 bases. From germline, CDR1 is SGHNT and CDR2 YYREEE (reference sequence). This CDR3 contains 17 residues. J was trimmed by 4 bases and V by 4 bases; bases with no gene match: 11. CDR3 sequence: CASSPQSGTGLTGELFF. The CDR3 DNA follows: TGTGCCAGCAGCCCGCAATCCGGGACAGGGCTCACCGGGGAGCTGTTTTTT.

The V call is TRBV3-1 (or the pseudogene TRBV3-2), the J call TRBJ2-7; possible D gene TRBD2, 6 bases. Germline lookup yields CDR1 LGHDT and CDR2 YNNKEL (reference sequence). This CDR3 spans 14 amino acids. Trimming took off 1 base at V and 2 bases at J, with 9 bases between the two ends. The CDR3 reads CASSQAGAAYEQYF. CDR3 in DNA: TGTGCCAGCAGCCAAGCGGGAGCCGCCTACGAGCAGTACTTC.

The chain recombines TRBV2 with TRBJ1-5; 7 bases agree with TRBD1. Trimming cost V 4 bases and J 7 bases; bases outside gene matches: 4. The V gene's germline CDR1 is SNHLY and CDR2 FYNNEI. CDR3 length equals 13 residues. The CDR3 DNA sequence: TGTGCCAGCAGTGGAGGGGGCCGCCAGCCCCAGCATTTT. Translating it yields CASSGGGRQPQHF.

The gene calls are TRBV11-3 and TRBJ1-1; perhaps TRBD1 as D (6 bases). CDR1 and CDR2 from the germline V gene are SGHNT and YENEEA. The CDR3 loop spans 13 amino acids. Trimming left V 4 bases short and J 9 bases short, with 15 bases between. CDR3 nucleotide sequence: TGTGCCAGCAGCTCTTCTAGGGACACACAAGCTTTCTTT. Translating gives CASSSSRDTQAFF.

The rearrangement joins TRBV2 to TRBJ1-5; D is possibly TRBD1 (5 bases). The CDR3 loop spans 14 amino acids. V shed 2 bases and J shed 6 bases, with 11 bases lying between them. CDR1 SNHLY and CDR2 FYNNEI come from the germline V gene. CDR3: CASSEFPGGQPQHF. CDR3 nucleotide sequence: TGTGCCAGCAGTGAATTTCCGGGGGGTCAGCCCCAGCATTTT.

The chain is built from TRBV18 and TRBJ2-1, with 8 bases that match TRBD2. There are 16 residues in the CDR3. V lost 2 bases and J lost 4; bases outside the gene matches: 7. Germline V gives CDR1 KGHSH, CDR2 LQKENI. The CDR3 spells CASSPRISGGYNEQFF. For the CDR3, the DNA is TGTGCCAGCTCACCAAGGATAAGCGGGGGTTACAATGAGCAGTTCTTC.

The chain combines TRBV11-2 with TRBJ2-5; D may be TRBD1 (6 bases). V gave up 4 bases and J gave up 5 bases, with 14 bases separating them. The CDR3 sequence is 14 residues long. Germline CDR1 reads SGHAT; CDR2 reads FQNNGV. The CDR3 loop reads CASSSTTGLETQYF. The CDR3 nucleotides read TGTGCCAGCAGCTCTACCACAGGGCTCGAGACCCAGTACTTC.

V and J are TRBV6-6 and TRBJ2-7, with 9 bases identical to TRBD1. This CDR3 contains 15 residues. Germline CDR1 reads MNHNY; CDR2 reads SVGAGI (reference sequence). Trimming removed 6 bases from V and 5 bases from J; junction bases left unmatched: 11. The CDR3 region has the DNA TGTGCCAGCAGACCCACAGGGGGCACTGGGAACGAGCAGTACTTC. It encodes CASRPTGGTGNEQYF.

The chain carries TRBV2 and TRBJ1-1; a weak D match, TRBD1 (5 bases). The germline V gene encodes CDR1 SNHLY and CDR2 FYNNEI. The CDR3 spans 13 residues. With 0 bases removed from V and 7 bases from J, the gap between germline ends came to 9 bases. CDR3 amino acids: CASSEAAGIEAFF. The CDR3, as DNA: TGTGCCAGCAGTGAAGCGGCAGGGATTGAAGCTTTCTTT.

The chain carries TRBV19 and TRBJ1-2, with D possibly TRBD1 on 6 matching bases. Germline loops: CDR1 LNHDA, CDR2 SQIVND (reference sequence). V was clipped by 6 bases and J by 4 bases, with 18 bases between them. There are 15 residues in the CDR3. CDR3 loop: CASSHSTGQGYGYTF. As DNA, the CDR3 is TGTGCCAGTAGCCATTCTACAGGGCAAGGCTATGGCTACACCTTC.